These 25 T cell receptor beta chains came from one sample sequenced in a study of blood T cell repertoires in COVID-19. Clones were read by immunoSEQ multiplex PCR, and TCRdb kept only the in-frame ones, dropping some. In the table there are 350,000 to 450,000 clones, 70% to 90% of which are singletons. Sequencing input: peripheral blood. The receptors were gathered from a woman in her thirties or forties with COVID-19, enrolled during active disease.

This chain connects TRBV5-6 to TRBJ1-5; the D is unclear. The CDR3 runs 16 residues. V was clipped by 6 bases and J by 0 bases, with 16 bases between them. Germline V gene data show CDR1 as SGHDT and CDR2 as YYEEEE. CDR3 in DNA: TGTGCCAGCACATGGGGAGGAGGGAATAGCAATCAGCCCCAGCATTTT. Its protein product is CASTWGGGNSNQPQHF.

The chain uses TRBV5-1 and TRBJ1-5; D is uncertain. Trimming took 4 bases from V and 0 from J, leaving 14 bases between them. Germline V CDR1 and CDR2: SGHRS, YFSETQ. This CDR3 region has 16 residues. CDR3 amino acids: CASSLFARGSNQPQHF. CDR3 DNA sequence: TGCGCCAGCAGCCTGTTCGCACGGGGTAGCAATCAGCCCCAGCATTTT.

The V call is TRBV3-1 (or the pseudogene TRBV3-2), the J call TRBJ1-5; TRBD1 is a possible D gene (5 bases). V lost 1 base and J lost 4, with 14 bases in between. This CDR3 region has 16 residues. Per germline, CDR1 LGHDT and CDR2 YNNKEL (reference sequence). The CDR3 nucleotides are TGTGCCAGCAGCCAAGCTACCCAAGGGGCGAATCAGCCCCAGCATTTT. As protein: CASSQATQGANQPQHF.

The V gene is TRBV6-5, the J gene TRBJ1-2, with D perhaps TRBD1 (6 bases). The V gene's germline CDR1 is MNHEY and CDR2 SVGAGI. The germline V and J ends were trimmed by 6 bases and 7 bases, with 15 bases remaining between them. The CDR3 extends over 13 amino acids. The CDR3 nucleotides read TGTGCCAGCAGGCGGGGGGGGCTGGCTGGCTACACCTTC. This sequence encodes CASRRGGLAGYTF.

CDR3 bases: TGTGCCAGCAGCTCCGCGTCGACTAGTTTGGGCGAGCAGTTCTTC. It is translated as CASSSASTSLGEQFF. This chain connects TRBV7-3 to TRBJ2-1; a possible D gene is TRBD2 (6 bases). Germline values: CDR1 SGHTA, CDR2 FQGTGA. This CDR3 spans 15 amino acids. The germline V and J ends were trimmed by 4 bases and 10 bases, with 20 bases remaining between them.

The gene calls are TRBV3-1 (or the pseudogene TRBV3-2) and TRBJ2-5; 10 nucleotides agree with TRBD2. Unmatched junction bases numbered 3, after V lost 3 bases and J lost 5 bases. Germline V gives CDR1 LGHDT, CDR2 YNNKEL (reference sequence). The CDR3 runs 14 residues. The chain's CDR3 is CASSHGAGGETQYF. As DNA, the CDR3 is TGTGCCAGCAGCCACGGAGCGGGAGGGGAGACCCAGTACTTC.

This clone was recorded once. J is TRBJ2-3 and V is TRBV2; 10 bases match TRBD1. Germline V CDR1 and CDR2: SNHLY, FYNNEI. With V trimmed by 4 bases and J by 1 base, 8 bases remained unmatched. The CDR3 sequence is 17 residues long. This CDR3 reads CASSARQGARGTDTQYF. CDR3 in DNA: TGTGCCAGCAGTGCCCGACAGGGGGCGCGGGGCACAGATACGCAGTATTTT.

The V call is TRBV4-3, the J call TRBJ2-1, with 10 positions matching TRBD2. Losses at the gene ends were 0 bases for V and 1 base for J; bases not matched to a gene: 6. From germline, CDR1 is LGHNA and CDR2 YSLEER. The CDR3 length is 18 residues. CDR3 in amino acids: CASSQEASGSRSYNEQFF. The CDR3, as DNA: TGCGCCAGCAGCCAAGAGGCTAGCGGGAGTAGGTCCTACAATGAGCAGTTCTTC.

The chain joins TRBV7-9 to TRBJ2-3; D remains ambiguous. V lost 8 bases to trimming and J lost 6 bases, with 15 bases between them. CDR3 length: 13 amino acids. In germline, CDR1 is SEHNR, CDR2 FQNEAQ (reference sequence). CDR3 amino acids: CASVPTSVDTQYF. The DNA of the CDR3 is TGTGCCAGCGTTCCTACGTCGGTGGATACGCAGTATTTT.

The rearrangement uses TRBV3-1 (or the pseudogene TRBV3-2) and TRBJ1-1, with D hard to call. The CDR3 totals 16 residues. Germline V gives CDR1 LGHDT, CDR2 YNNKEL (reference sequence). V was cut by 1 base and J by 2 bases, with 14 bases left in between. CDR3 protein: CASSQGPRTPNTEAFF. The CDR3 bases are TGTGCCAGCAGCCAAGGGCCCCGGACTCCAAACACTGAAGCTTTCTTT.

CDR3 nucleotides: TGTGCCAGCAGCCGCGATCCTTCCCCTGCAACTAATGAAAAACTGTTTTTT. Its translation is CASSRDPSPATNEKLFF. The chain has TRBV27 and TRBJ1-4; D unresolved. Trimming took off 6 bases at V and 0 bases at J, with 17 bases between the two ends. This CDR3 has 17 residues. The germline gives CDR1 MNHEY, CDR2 SMNVEV (reference sequence).

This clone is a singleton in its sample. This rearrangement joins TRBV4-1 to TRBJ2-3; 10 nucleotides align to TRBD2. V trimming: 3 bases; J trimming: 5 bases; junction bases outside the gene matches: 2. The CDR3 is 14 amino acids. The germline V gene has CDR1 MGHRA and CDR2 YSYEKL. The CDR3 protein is CASSQSSGRDTQYF. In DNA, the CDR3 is TGCGCCAGCAGCCAGTCTAGCGGGAGAGATACGCAGTATTTT.

CDR3 region: CASSYRTTGGIDEQFF. For the CDR3, the DNA is TGTGCCAGCAGCTACCGTACGACAGGGGGCATCGATGAGCAGTTCTTC. The chain links TRBV7-9 to TRBJ2-1; 10 bases map to TRBD1. CDR1 and CDR2 (germline): SEHNR, FQNEAQ (reference sequence). This CDR3 region has 16 residues. Unmatched junction bases numbered 11, after V lost 4 bases and J lost 8 bases.

CDR3 DNA: TGCAGCGTTTTAGACAGAATGCATGGCTACACCTTC. Translation gives CSVLDRMHGYTF. V gene TRBV29-1 combines with J gene TRBJ1-2, with D maybe TRBD1 (5 bases). The CDR3 is 12 residues long. The germline V gene has CDR1 SQVTM and CDR2 ANQGSEA. Between the trimmed V and J ends, which lost 5 bases and 6 bases, there was a span of 13 bases.

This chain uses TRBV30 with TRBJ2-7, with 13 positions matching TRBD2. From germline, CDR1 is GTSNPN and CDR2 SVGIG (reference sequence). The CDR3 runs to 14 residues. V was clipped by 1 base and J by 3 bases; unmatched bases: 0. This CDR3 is CAWSGTSGSYEQYF. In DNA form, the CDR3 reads TGTGCCTGGAGTGGGACTAGCGGGAGCTACGAGCAGTACTTC.

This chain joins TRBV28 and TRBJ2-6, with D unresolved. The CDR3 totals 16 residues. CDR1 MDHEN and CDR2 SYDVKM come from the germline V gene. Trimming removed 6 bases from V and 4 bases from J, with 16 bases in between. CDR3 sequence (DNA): TGTGCCAGCAGAACCCCGGTGCTATCCGGGGCCAACGTCCTGACTTTC. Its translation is CASRTPVLSGANVLTF. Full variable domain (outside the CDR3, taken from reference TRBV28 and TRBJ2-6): DVKVTQSSRYLVKRTGEKVFLECVQDMDHENMFWYRQDPGLGLRLIYFSYDVKMKEKGDIPEGYSVSREKKERFSLILESASTNQTSMYLCASRTPVLSGANVLTFGAGSRLTVL.

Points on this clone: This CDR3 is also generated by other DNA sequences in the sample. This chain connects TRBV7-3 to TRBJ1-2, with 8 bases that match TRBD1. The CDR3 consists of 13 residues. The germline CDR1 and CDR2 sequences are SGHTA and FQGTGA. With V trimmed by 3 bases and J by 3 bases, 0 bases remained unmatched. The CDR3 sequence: CASSLDRDYGYTF. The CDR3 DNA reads TGTGCCAGCAGCTTGGACAGGGACTATGGCTACACCTTC. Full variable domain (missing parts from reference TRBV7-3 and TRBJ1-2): GAGVSQTPSNKVTEKGKYVELRCDPISGHTALYWYRQSLGQGPEFLIYFQGTGAADDSGLPNDRFFAVRPEGSVSTLKIQRTERGDSAVYLCASSLDRDYGYTFGSGTRLTVV.

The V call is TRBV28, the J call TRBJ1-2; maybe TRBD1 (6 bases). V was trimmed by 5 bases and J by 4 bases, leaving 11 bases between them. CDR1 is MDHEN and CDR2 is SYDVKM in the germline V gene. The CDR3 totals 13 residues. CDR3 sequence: CASSTGTAYGYTF. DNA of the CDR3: TGTGCCAGCAGTACAGGGACGGCCTATGGCTACACCTTC.

The CDR3 spells CASSFSPSGVSGNTIYF. DNA for the CDR3: TGTGCCAGCAGCTTTAGCCCTTCAGGGGTCTCTGGAAACACCATATATTTT. This chain links TRBV11-2 with TRBJ1-3; D is possibly TRBD1 (6 bases). CDR1 is SGHAT and CDR2 is FQNNGV in the germline V gene. V lost 3 bases and J 0 bases, leaving 15 bases between the germline ends. The CDR3 spans 17 residues.

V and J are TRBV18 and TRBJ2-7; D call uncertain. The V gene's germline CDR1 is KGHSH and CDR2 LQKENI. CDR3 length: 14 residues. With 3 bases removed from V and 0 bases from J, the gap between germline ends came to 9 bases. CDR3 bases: TGTGCCAGCTCACCTGAACTCATCTCCTACGAGCAGTACTTC. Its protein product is CASSPELISYEQYF.

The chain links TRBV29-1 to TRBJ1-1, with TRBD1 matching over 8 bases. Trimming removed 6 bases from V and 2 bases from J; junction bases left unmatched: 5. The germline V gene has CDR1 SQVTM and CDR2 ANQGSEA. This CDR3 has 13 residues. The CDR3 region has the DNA TGCAGCGTGTTGGACAGGGCAAACACTGAAGCTTTCTTT. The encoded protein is CSVLDRANTEAFF.

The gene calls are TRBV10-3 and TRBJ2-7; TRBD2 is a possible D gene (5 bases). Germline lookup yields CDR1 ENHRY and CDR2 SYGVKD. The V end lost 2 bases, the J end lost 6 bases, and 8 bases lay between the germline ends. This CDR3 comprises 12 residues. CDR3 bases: TGTGCCATCAGTGAGGTAGGAGGCGAGCAGTACTTC. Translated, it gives CAISEVGGEQYF.

Written as DNA, the CDR3 is TGCAGCGTTGATTTGCAGGGAATGTCTAACTATGGCTACACCTTC. Protein product: CSVDLQGMSNYGYTF. The rearrangement links TRBV29-1 to TRBJ1-2; TRBD1 is a possible D gene (5 bases). The germline V and J ends were trimmed by 3 bases and 0 bases, with 14 bases remaining between them. This CDR3 is 15 amino acids long. Looked up from germline, CDR1 is SQVTM and CDR2 is ANQGSEA.

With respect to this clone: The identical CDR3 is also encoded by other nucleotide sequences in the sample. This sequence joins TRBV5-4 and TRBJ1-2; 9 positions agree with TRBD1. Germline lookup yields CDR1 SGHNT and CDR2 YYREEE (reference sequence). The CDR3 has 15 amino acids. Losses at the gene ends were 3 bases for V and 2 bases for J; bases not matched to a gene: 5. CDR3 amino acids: CASSSPGQGNYGYTF. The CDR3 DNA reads TGTGCCAGCAGCTCACCGGGACAGGGAAACTATGGCTACACCTTC.

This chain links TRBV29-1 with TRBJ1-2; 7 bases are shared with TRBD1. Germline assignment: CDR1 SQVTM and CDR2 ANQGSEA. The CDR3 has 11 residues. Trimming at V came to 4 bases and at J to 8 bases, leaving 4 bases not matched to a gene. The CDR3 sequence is CSVAHRGGYTF. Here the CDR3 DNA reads TGCAGCGTTGCTCACAGGGGCGGCTACACCTTC.